This TCR beta chain came from a study of graft-versus-host responses after intestinal transplantation. Study overall: Multivisceral, liver-intestinal, or isolated intestinal grafts were transplanted into recipients. Recipients across the board were started on anti-thymocyte globulin induction, then kept on tacrolimus and steroids for about 3 years. Overall study findings and caveats: Recipient bone marrow held GvH clones, some seen earlier in ileum or blood. Individuals carrying graft-donor T cell macrochimerism showed high graft-versus-host to host-versus-graft clonal ratios in allografts.

As for this clone: Antigen unknown.

This CDR3 has 14 amino acids. Germline-derived CDR1 and CDR2 are GTSNPN and SVGIG (reference sequence). The J segment lost 2 bases and the V segment lost 4 bases, leaving 4 bases of the junction unmatched. The protocol was immunoSEQ multiplex PCR, while the TCRdb copy is restricted to in-frame clones and leaves out a portion. The sample contains about 39,000 clones, 85% to 95% of which appear only once. This chain links TRBV30 with TRBJ2-7; 11 nucleotides align to TRBD2. Specimen: PBMCs, collected approximately 100 weeks after intestinal transplantation. This sequence was found in a human patient who received an intestinal transplant, so some T cells may come from the graft donor. In DNA form, the CDR3 reads TGTGCCTGGAAGCCGACTAGCGGGACCTACGAGCAGTACTTC. Protein sequence: CAWKPTSGTYEQYF.